Following are 10 T cell receptor beta chains from one sample sequenced in a study of T-cell memory formation after mild COVID-19. From the 5' RACE reads, TCRdb called clonotypes with MiXCR, one entry per CDR3 protein. The sample yields approximately 480,000 distinct CDR3 sequences, 15% to 20% seen once. Source material: PBMCs or a T cell subset sorted from them (not recorded which). These receptors came from an adult woman who had mild COVID-19 (a few samples of this study predate the infection). Cell type and time point are not known.

In this sample, this clonotype turned up a few times. The chain carries TRBV4-1 and TRBJ1-2, with 7 bases matching TRBD1. Trimming at V came to 0 bases and at J to 1 base, leaving 2 bases not matched to a gene. The CDR3 has 15 residues. Per the germline V gene, CDR1 is MGHRA and CDR2 is YSYEKL. CDR3 sequence reads: CASSQDTGDNYGYTF. In nucleotides, the CDR3 is TGCGCCAGCAGCCAAGATACAGGGGATAACTATGGCTACACCTTC.

V is TRBV9 and J is TRBJ2-3, with unresolved D. The CDR3 runs 14 residues. Germline loops: CDR1 SGDLS, CDR2 YYNGEE. V was cut by 4 bases and J by 4 bases, with 13 bases left in between. CDR3 bases: TGTGCCAGCAGCCTACCGGACCGCCCAGATACGCAGTATTTT. This translates into CASSLPDRPDTQYF.

This chain connects TRBV9 to TRBJ2-1; 9 nucleotides align to TRBD1. The ends lost 0 bases at V and 7 bases at J; junction bases unmatched: 2. The CDR3 has 14 residues. Germline CDR1 SGDLS, CDR2 YYNGEE. The CDR3 DNA reads TGTGCCAGCAGCGTAGAAGACAGGGGGAATGAGCAGTTCTTC. It is translated as CASSVEDRGNEQFF. The full variable domain, completed using reference TRBV9 and TRBJ2-1, is DSGVTQTPKHLITATGQRVTLRCSPRSGDLSVYWYQQSLDQGLQFLIQYYNGEERAKGNILERFSAQQFPDLHSELNLSSLELGDSALYFCASSVEDRGNEQFFGPGTRLTVL.

V usage is TRBV12-3 or TRBV12-4 and J usage is TRBJ2-5, with a tentative D call TRBD2 (7 bases). The CDR3 is 14 amino acids. With 6 bases removed from V and 5 bases from J, the gap between germline ends came to 16 bases. CDR3 loop: CASSPGGPVETQYF. DNA of the CDR3: TGTGCCAGCAGCCCGGGGGGCCCTGTCGAGACCCAGTACTTC.

The sample holds a few counts of this clonotype. The genes are TRBV10-3 and TRBJ2-7; 9 nucleotides agree with TRBD2. This CDR3 region has 14 residues. The germline CDR1 and CDR2 sequences are ENHRY and SYGVKD. V lost 7 bases, J lost 1 base, and 5 bases stayed unmatched. The CDR3 spells CAIKASGESYEQYF. The CDR3 DNA reads as TGTGCCATCAAGGCTAGCGGGGAGTCCTACGAGCAGTACTTC.

This clonotype has a handful of counts. CDR3 sequence reads: CASSQDNRLAGAISYEQYF. In nucleotides, the CDR3 is TGCGCCAGCAGCCAAGATAATAGACTAGCGGGGGCAATCTCCTACGAGCAGTACTTC. The genes are TRBV4-1 and TRBJ2-7, with 12 bases aligning to TRBD2. The trim removed 0 bases at V and 0 bases at J, leaving 9 bases unmatched. The germline V gene encodes CDR1 MGHRA and CDR2 YSYEKL. The CDR3 length is 19 residues.

This clonotype was observed many times. The chain employs TRBV5-1 and TRBJ2-5; D tentatively fits TRBD1 or TRBD2 (5 bases each). This CDR3 comprises 15 residues. Trimming took 4 bases from V and 2 from J, leaving 15 bases between them. CDR1 SGHRS and CDR2 YFSETQ come from the germline V gene. The CDR3 DNA sequence: TGCGCCAGCAGCCTGGTTGGGGACGGACAAGAGACCCAGTACTTC. It specifies CASSLVGDGQETQYF.

CDR3 sequence (DNA): TGTGCCAGTAAAGGGACAGGGGGAAGCAATCAGCCCCAGCATTTT. This translates into CASKGTGGSNQPQHF. J is TRBJ1-5 and V is TRBV19; 11 nucleotides line up with TRBD1. The CDR3 runs 15 residues. CDR1 is LNHDA, CDR2 SQIVND, per germline (reference sequence). V lost 7 bases, J lost 1 base, and 3 bases stayed unmatched.

This clonotype was observed a few times. The V gene is TRBV18, the J gene TRBJ1-1, with 8 bases that match TRBD1. Germline V CDR1 and CDR2: KGHSH, LQKENI. The CDR3 is 15 amino acids. The junction had 4 bases not matched to a gene; V was cut back by 3 bases and J by 1 base. For the CDR3, the DNA is TGTGCCAGCTCACCCCGGACAGGGCAGAACACTGAAGCTTTCTTT. As protein: CASSPRTGQNTEAFF.

This clonotype has more than one count but fewer than ten. V is TRBV5-1 and J is TRBJ2-7; 11 bases line up with TRBD1. V shed 4 bases, J shed 1 base, and the junction held 7 bases outside the gene matches. The CDR3 contains 16 residues. The germline V gene has CDR1 SGHRS and CDR2 YFSETQ. Here the CDR3 DNA reads TGCGCCAGCAGCCTAGCCGGGACAGGGGGTTCCTACGAGCAGTACTTC. It yields the protein CASSLAGTGGSYEQYF.